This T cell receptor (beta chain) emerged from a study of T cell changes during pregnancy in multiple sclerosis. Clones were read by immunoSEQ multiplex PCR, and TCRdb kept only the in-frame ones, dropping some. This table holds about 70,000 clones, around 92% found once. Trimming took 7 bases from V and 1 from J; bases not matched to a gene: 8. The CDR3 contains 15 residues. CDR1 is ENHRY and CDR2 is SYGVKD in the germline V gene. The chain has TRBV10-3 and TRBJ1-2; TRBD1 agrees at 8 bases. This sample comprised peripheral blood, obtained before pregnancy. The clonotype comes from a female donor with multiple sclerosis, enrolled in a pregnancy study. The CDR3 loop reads CAINDRGKLNYGYTF. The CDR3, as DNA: TGTGCCATCAACGACAGGGGAAAACTTAACTATGGCTACACCTTC.